The present T cell receptor (beta chain) was sequenced within a study of blood T cell repertoires in COVID-19. Study context: Samples of COVID-19 (acute and convalescent) were obtained from the United States, Italy and Spain. From T cells, B-cell-depleted T cells, or PBMCs came the material, which was cDNA or gDNA.

As originally analysed: Amplification with reference gene primers provided the estimates of nucleated cell counts. Sequencing was performed with immunoSEQ multiplex PCR; in TCRdb, only in-frame clones are kept and a portion is missing. The V and J calls and clone size come from that table; D and trimming were worked out from the DNA. The table shows tens of thousands of clones, with around 75% occurring only once. This CDR3 contains 15 residues. The TCR comes from a man of 80 years or more with acute or convalescent COVID-19. Sequencing input: peripheral blood. J is TRBJ2-1 and V is TRBV21-1; the D call TRBD2 from the table was never checked on the DNA. TRBV21-1 is a listed pseudogene. The CDR3 protein is CASSKSPRGDAEQFF. The CDR3 DNA sequence: TGTGCCAGCAGCAAAAGCCCGCGGGGGGATGCTGAGCAGTTCTTC.